These 23 T cell receptor beta chains originate from one sample sequenced in a study of response to subunit inactivated influenza vaccine. A single record per CDR3 protein comes from TCRdb applying MiXCR to the RT-PCR reads. The data hold 550,000 to 600,000 distinct CDR3 sequences, with approximately 10% observed a single time. The material sequenced was PBMCs from blood, taken on the day of vaccination. These TCRs come from a man aged 50 or older who received an inactivated influenza vaccine.

The chain carries TRBV7-3 and TRBJ2-4; 7 nucleotides match TRBD1. V gave up 5 bases and J gave up 6 bases; unmatched junction bases: 13. Per germline, CDR1 SGHTA and CDR2 FQGTGA. The CDR3 is 16 amino acids. The CDR3 loop is CASSPQSRDRVNIQYF. The CDR3 DNA follows: TGTGCCAGCAGCCCCCAGTCCCGGGACAGAGTAAACATTCAGTACTTC.

V and J are TRBV19 and TRBJ2-7; 7 nucleotides align to TRBD2. Trimming at V came to 6 bases and at J to 8 bases, leaving 7 bases not matched to a gene. This CDR3 is 12 amino acids long. Germline CDR1 and CDR2: LNHDA and SQIVND (reference sequence). CDR3 residues: CASRGPAGKQYF. The CDR3 nucleotides read TGTGCCAGTAGAGGACCAGCGGGGAAGCAGTACTTC.

This clonotype was counted only a few times. The rearrangement links TRBV20-1 to TRBJ1-5; 10 bases fit TRBD1. V gave up 6 bases and J gave up 3 bases; unmatched junction bases: 5. The germline CDR1 and CDR2 sequences are DFQATT and SNEGSKA (reference sequence). This CDR3 is built from 14 residues. The CDR3 nucleotides read TGCAGTGCCTCGGGACAGGGGTACAATCAGCCCCAGCATTTT. It is translated as CSASGQGYNQPQHF.

This clonotype was detected ten times or more. The V gene is TRBV12-3 or TRBV12-4, the J gene TRBJ2-2, with a weak D call TRBD2 (5 bases). V shed 7 bases and J shed 7 bases, with 16 bases lying between them. The CDR3 covers 14 residues. For the CDR3, the DNA is TGTGCCAGCAAGAGGGCCTCTTTCGGCGGGGAGCTGTTTTTT. It encodes CASKRASFGGELFF.

This clonotype was seen a handful of times. V is TRBV5-1 and J is TRBJ2-1; the match to TRBD2 covers 9 bases. CDR3 length: 13 amino acids. V trimming: 7 bases; J trimming: 4 bases; junction bases outside the gene matches: 3. Germline V lookup: CDR1 SGHRS, CDR2 YFSETQ. CDR3 bases: TGCGCCAGCGGGCGGGAGGGTTACAATGAGCAGTTCTTC. Translating gives CASGREGYNEQFF.

This chain uses TRBV6-2 or TRBV6-3 with TRBJ2-3, with a possible D match to TRBD2 (5 bases). CDR3 length: 15 amino acids. The germline CDR1 and CDR2 sequences are MNHEY and SVGEGT. V was shortened by 2 bases and J by 2 bases, with 11 bases between the two germline ends. The CDR3 protein is CASSYGLEYTDTQYF. CDR3 coding DNA: TGTGCCAGCAGTTACGGACTGGAGTACACAGATACGCAGTATTTT.

This clonotype was counted only a few times. The genes are TRBV10-3 and TRBJ1-1, with a weak D call TRBD1 (5 bases). Germline V gene data show CDR1 as ENHRY and CDR2 as SYGVKD. V gave up 7 bases and J gave up 3 bases, with 15 bases separating them. The CDR3 has 14 amino acids. The CDR3 is CAIKEGTGYTEAFF. The CDR3 region has the DNA TGTGCCATCAAAGAGGGGACGGGGTACACTGAAGCTTTCTTT.

The chain links TRBV10-3 to TRBJ2-5; D is undetermined. The CDR3 length is 14 residues. Germline V gives CDR1 ENHRY, CDR2 SYGVKD. Between the trimmed V and J ends, which lost 6 bases and 4 bases, there was a span of 15 bases. CDR3 DNA: TGTGCCATCAGGGAATCGGCGTGGGGAGAGACCCAGTACTTC. Amino acids: CAIRESAWGETQYF.

This clonotype has a handful of counts. The chain uses TRBV12-3 or TRBV12-4 and TRBJ1-1; D call uncertain. The CDR3 loop spans 14 amino acids. V was shortened by 2 bases and J by 1 base, with 8 bases between the two germline ends. The DNA of the CDR3 is TGTGCCAGCAGTTTACTGATCAGGAACACTGAAGCTTTCTTT. Encoded protein: CASSLLIRNTEAFF.

V gene TRBV7-2 combines with J gene TRBJ2-1; D unresolved. V dropped 5 bases and J dropped 9 bases, with 17 bases sitting between them. CDR1 SGHTA and CDR2 FQGNSA come from the germline V gene. This CDR3 contains 14 residues. CDR3 nucleotides: TGTGCCAGCAGCCCCGGACCCCCACCAGGTGAGCAGTTCTTC. It codes for CASSPGPPPGEQFF.

V and J are TRBV5-1 and TRBJ2-1, with D uncertain. The CDR3 sequence is 12 residues long. Trimming took off 4 bases at V and 7 bases at J, with 9 bases between the two ends. Germline assignment: CDR1 SGHRS and CDR2 YFSETQ. The CDR3 protein is CASSQNANEQFF. DNA for the CDR3: TGCGCCAGCAGCCAAAATGCTAATGAGCAGTTCTTC.

This clonotype was counted only a few times. The chain has TRBV9 and TRBJ2-1; D might be TRBD2 (6 bases). Trimming left V 0 bases short and J 3 bases short, with 10 bases between. Germline values: CDR1 SGDLS, CDR2 YYNGEE. The CDR3 is 15 amino acids. CDR3 sequence: CASSVGGDVYNEQFF. As DNA, the CDR3 is TGTGCCAGCAGCGTAGGCGGGGACGTCTACAATGAGCAGTTCTTC.

The chain joins TRBV9 to TRBJ2-1; 7 bases fit TRBD2. Trimming took 1 base from V and 3 from J; bases not matched to a gene: 4. CDR3 length equals 15 residues. The germline V gene encodes CDR1 SGDLS and CDR2 YYNGEE. CDR3 bases: TGTGCCAGCAGCGTACCAGCGGGGTTCTACAATGAGCAGTTCTTC. It codes for CASSVPAGFYNEQFF.

This clonotype was seen only a few times. The chain is built from TRBV4-2 and TRBJ2-3; 12 bases line up with TRBD2. The V and J ends lost 1 base and 2 bases, in that order; junction bases with no gene match: 7. Germline CDR1 reads LGHNA; CDR2 reads YNFKEQ. The CDR3 sequence is 18 residues long. The CDR3 is CASSQGPTSGGYTDTQYF. The CDR3 DNA follows: TGTGCCAGCAGCCAAGGTCCAACTAGCGGGGGGTACACAGATACGCAGTATTTT.

In its sample, this clonotype was seen a few times. The CDR3 bases are TGTGCCAGCAGTTTAGGGACAGGGAGGGTCGACACTGAAGCTTTCTTT. This translates into CASSLGTGRVDTEAFF. V is TRBV12-3 or TRBV12-4 and J is TRBJ1-1; 8 bases match TRBD1. The CDR3 sequence is 16 residues long. V was clipped by 1 base and J by 3 bases; unmatched bases: 7.

This chain uses TRBV28 with TRBJ2-7; D uncertain. The V and J ends lost 6 bases and 1 base respectively, with 13 bases between them. The length of the CDR3 is 14 residues. Germline V CDR1 and CDR2: MDHEN, SYDVKM. DNA for the CDR3: TGTGCCAGCAGCCCCCAGCAGAATTCCTACGAGCAGTACTTC. This gives the protein CASSPQQNSYEQYF.

V and J are TRBV7-2 and TRBJ2-1, with 13 nucleotides matching TRBD2. This CDR3 contains 15 residues. The junction had 7 bases not matched to a gene; V was cut back by 7 bases and J by 7 bases. Looked up from germline, CDR1 is SGHTA and CDR2 is FQGNSA. The CDR3 here is CASTQLAGGINEQFF. The CDR3 bases are TGTGCCAGCACCCAACTAGCGGGGGGGATAAATGAGCAGTTCTTC.

V and J are TRBV7-8 and TRBJ1-2; 11 positions agree with TRBD1. The germline gives CDR1 SGHVS, CDR2 FQNEAQ. The CDR3 runs 16 residues. Unmatched junction bases numbered 7, after V lost 5 bases and J lost 2 bases. The CDR3 spells CASSPRTGGLNYGYTF. CDR3 nucleotides: TGTGCCAGCAGCCCCCGGACAGGGGGCCTGAACTATGGCTACACCTTC. Variable domain in full (rest from reference TRBV7-8 and TRBJ1-2): GAGVSQSPRYKVAKRGQDVALRCDPISGHVSLFWYQQALGQGPEFLTYFQNEAQLDKSGLPSDRFFAERPEGSVSTLKIQRTQQEDSAVYLCASSPRTGGLNYGYTFGSGTRLTVV.

This clonotype was counted a few times. The V and J genes are TRBV20-1 and TRBJ1-6; no clear D gene. The V gene lost 1 base and the J gene lost 6 bases, with 10 bases spanning the gap. CDR1 is DFQATT and CDR2 is SNEGSKA in the germline V gene (reference sequence). CDR3 length: 14 residues. CDR3 protein: CSARVAARNSPLHF. CDR3 coding DNA: TGCAGTGCTAGAGTGGCCGCCCGTAATTCACCCCTCCACTTT.

There are a few counts of this clonotype. The rearrangement uses TRBV20-1 and TRBJ1-5, with a tentative D call TRBD1 (5 bases). The CDR3 runs 14 residues. Germline CDR1 reads DFQATT; CDR2 reads SNEGSKA (reference sequence). Trimming pared 6 bases from V and 4 bases from J, leaving 16 bases between. CDR3 DNA sequence: TGCAGTGCACGGCCCGGGACCCCAAATCAGCCCCAGCATTTT. It specifies CSARPGTPNQPQHF.

The chain employs TRBV20-1 and TRBJ2-3; a weak D match, TRBD1 (5 bases). Per germline, CDR1 DFQATT and CDR2 SNEGSKA (reference sequence). The CDR3 has 14 residues. Trimming cost V 5 bases and J 1 base, with 13 bases left between them. The CDR3 DNA sequence: TGCAGTGCTCCGGACACGGCTGGCACAGATACGCAGTATTTT. Its translation is CSAPDTAGTDTQYF.

This clonotype came up a few times. This chain links TRBV10-2 with TRBJ2-2; D not certain. The CDR3 is made up of 18 amino acids. Germline V gene data show CDR1 as WSHSY and CDR2 as SAAADI. V shed 6 bases and J shed 4 bases, with 24 bases lying between them. CDR3 nucleotide sequence: TGCGCCAGCAGAAAGAGCGCACCCCCCCCAAGGGCCACCGGGGAGCTGTTTTTT. It translates to CASRKSAPPPRATGELFF.

This clonotype was observed many times. This chain uses TRBV6-2 or TRBV6-3 with TRBJ2-2; D unclear. The CDR3 is made up of 16 amino acids. Germline V CDR1 and CDR2: MNHEY, SVGEGT. Trimming pared 0 bases from V and 6 bases from J, leaving 14 bases between. CDR3 sequence reads: CASSYSRPGKAGELFF. The CDR3 DNA is TGTGCCAGCAGTTACTCGAGGCCAGGAAAGGCCGGGGAGCTGTTTTTT.